This T cell receptor beta chain was recovered during a study of blood T cell repertoires in COVID-19. About the study: Researchers got acute and convalescent COVID-19 samples from the United States, Italy and Spain. Nucleic acid was either cDNA or gDNA, and it came from T cells, B-cell-depleted T cells, or PBMCs.

Produced via immunoSEQ multiplex PCR; TCRdb's table is partial and in-frame only. The sample carries hundreds of thousands of clones, around 86% recorded once. V lost 1 base, J lost 2 bases, and 12 bases lay in between. Looked up from germline, CDR1 is SGHDT and CDR2 is YYEEEE. The CDR3 spans 15 residues. The receptor was isolated from a woman in her thirties or forties who had recovered from COVID-19. The specimen was peripheral blood. The chain recombines TRBV5-6 with TRBJ1-1; possibly TRBD1 for D (6 bases). CDR3 sequence reads: CASSLSQGINTEAFF. The CDR3 DNA follows: TGTGCCAGCAGCTTGAGTCAGGGGATAAACACTGAAGCTTTCTTT.